These T cell receptor beta chains were read from a single sample in a study of OX40 agonist ivuxolimab in advanced cancers. The assay was immunoSEQ multiplex PCR, and TCRdb's table has in-frame clones only and misses some. The sample has under 55,000 clones; 70% to 90% are singletons. Sequencing used CD4+ or CD8+ T cells sorted from blood, obtained in a trial of the OX40 agonist ivuxolimab. These receptors were obtained from an adult with an advanced solid tumor such as melanoma, head and neck, liver or kidney cancer. CDR3s include the opening cysteine and the closing phenylalanine or tryptophan. The D gene is left open where the match is weak. The size of a clone is reported for some rows only, either as once, few or many, or as a class for expanded clones.

.,TRBV5-4,TRBJ2-2,17,.,TGTGCCAGCAGCCTGCTGGGGGGAGGTTTCGACACCGGGGAGCTGTTTTTT,CASSLLGGGFDTGELFF
TRBD2,TRBV28,TRBJ2-3,18,.,TGTGCCAGCAGTTTAGAGGTTGTAACTAGCGGGGGGGCTACTACGCAGTATTTT,CASSLEVVTSGGATTQYF
TRBD1,TRBV5-4,TRBJ2-3,13,.,TGTGCCAGCATCGATTCAGGGGGATATAGGCAGTATTTT,CASIDSGGYRQYF
TRBD2,TRBV7-3,TRBJ2-3,15,.,TGTGCCAGCAGCCCTAGCGGGGGGCGGGCAGATACGCAGTATTTT,CASSPSGGRADTQYF
.,TRBV30,TRBJ1-2,15,.,TGTGCCTGGACCCCTTTCGAGGGGAAGGGCTATGGCTACACCTTC,CAWTPFEGKGYGYTF
.,TRBV29-1,TRBJ1-2,15,.,TGCAGCGTTGAAGACAGGGTATACGGGAATTTCGGCTACACCTTC,CSVEDRVYGNFGYTF
.,TRBV7-9,TRBJ2-7,12,few,TGTGCCAGCAGCTTACGCCAAAGCGGGCAGTACTTC,CASSLRQSGQYF
.,TRBV19,TRBJ1-3,16,.,TGTGCCAGTAGTGACCATCCGGGCCCCTCTGGAAACACCATATATTTT,CASSDHPGPSGNTIYF
TRBD2,TRBV14,TRBJ2-4,17,.,TGTGCCAGCAGCCAGACCCTAGCGGTAGGGTCCAAAAACATTCAGTACTTC,CASSQTLAVGSKNIQYF
.,TRBV6-6,TRBJ1-2,15,.,TGTGCCAGCAGCCAGGCCACCCGCTACGGCTATGGCTACACCTTC,CASSQATRYGYGYTF
.,TRBV5-1,TRBJ2-1,16,once,TGCGCCAGCAGCCCAGGTATCGACGGGCGTGGGAATGAGCAGTTCTTC,CASSPGIDGRGNEQFF
.,TRBV9,TRBJ2-6,15,.,TGTGCCAGCAGCGCTCGGGGCTCTGGGGCCAACGTCCTGACTTTC,CASSARGSGANVLTF
TRBD1,TRBV9,TRBJ1-2,15,.,TGTGCCAGCAGCGTAGGTGGACAGGGGAACTATGGCTACACCTTC,CASSVGGQGNYGYTF
TRBD1,TRBV28,TRBJ1-2,19,.,TGTGCCAGCACCCCGGGGGGCTCCGGGACAGTTCCTGGATGGTCCGGCTACACCTTC,CASTPGGSGTVPGWSGYTF
.,TRBV10-2,TRBJ1-2,13,few,TGCGCCAGCAGTGAGACTGGGGAGGGAGGCTACACCTTC,CASSETGEGGYTF
TRBD1,TRBV5-6,TRBJ2-4,15,.,TGTGCCAGCAGCCCCCGGGACAGAGTCAAAAACATTCAGTACTTC,CASSPRDRVKNIQYF
.,TRBV6-1,TRBJ1-2,14,.,TGTGCCAGCAGTCGACGGCAGCAGGGGTATGGCTACACCTTC,CASSRRQQGYGYTF
.,TRBV9,TRBJ2-2,19,.,TGTGCCAGCAGCGTAGCCGGGGGAACTCGAAACCTAAACACCGGGGAGCTGTTTTTT,CASSVAGGTRNLNTGELFF
.,TRBV2,TRBJ1-5,14,.,TGTGCCAGCAGCGTCGGACAGTTCAATCAGCCCCAGCATTTT,CASSVGQFNQPQHF
.,TRBV5-4,TRBJ2-2,13,few,TGTGCCAGCAGCTTGGCCCAGCGCGGGGAGCTGTTTTTT,CASSLAQRGELFF
.,TRBV29-1,TRBJ2-3,12,.,TGCAGCGCGCGCGGGATGACAGATACGCAGTATTTT,CSARGMTDTQYF
.,TRBV30,TRBJ1-6,14,.,TGTGCCTGGAGACAATCGGCAGGGAATTCACCCCTCCACTTT,CAWRQSAGNSPLHF
TRBD1,TRBV6-4,TRBJ1-2,15,once,TGTGCCAGCAGCCGGACAGGGGAGAGTATCTATGGCTACACCTTC,CASSRTGESIYGYTF
TRBD2,TRBV9,TRBJ2-5,14,few,TGTGCCAGCAGCCCGGGAGGGTTTCAAGAGACCCAGTACTTC,CASSPGGFQETQYF
.,TRBV5-1,TRBJ1-1,13,.,TGCGCCAGCAGCGGACAAGGGCGCACTGAAGCTTTCTTT,CASSGQGRTEAFF
.,TRBV6-1,TRBJ2-7,13,.,TGTGCCAGCAGTGCCGCCCTCTCCGGAGAGCAGTACTTC,CASSAALSGEQYF
TRBD1,TRBV28,TRBJ2-7,15,.,TGTGCCAGCACCCTACCCGGGACAGCGTCCTACGAGCAGTACTTC,CASTLPGTASYEQYF
.,TRBV19,TRBJ2-5,13,once,TGTGCCAGTAGCCCTAGCCTCTCAGAGACCCAGTACTTC,CASSPSLSETQYF
.,TRBV7-2,TRBJ1-1,15,.,TGTGCCGGCAGCTTAGCGCGGGGCGAGGGCACTGAAGCTTTCTTT,CAGSLARGEGTEAFF
TRBD2,TRBV2,TRBJ2-3,13,.,TGTGCCACTAGCGGGGGGGGAACAGATACGCAGTATTTT,CATSGGGTDTQYF
.,TRBV27,TRBJ2-3,16,.,TGTGCCAGCAGTTTATGGAGGCACTCACCCACAGATACGCAGTATTTT,CASSLWRHSPTDTQYF
TRBD2,TRBV6-1,TRBJ2-5,12,.,TGTGCCAGCCATAGCGGGGGCGAGACCCAGTACTTC,CASHSGGETQYF
TRBD1,TRBV9,TRBJ2-2,15,.,TGTGCCAGCAGCGCAACCGGGACAGGGACCGGGGAGCTGTTTTTT,CASSATGTGTGELFF
TRBD2,TRBV7-2,TRBJ2-2,16,.,TGTGCCAGCAGCACTAGCGGGGGACCGAACACCGGGGAGCTGTTTTTT,CASSTSGGPNTGELFF
.,TRBV5-4,TRBJ2-2,15,.,TGTGCCAGCAGCTTGGGAGGGGGGAACACCGGGGAGCTGTTTTTT,CASSLGGGNTGELFF
TRBD1,TRBV7-2,TRBJ2-7,14,.,TGTGCCAGCAGCCCTCAGGGGGCTCTTGGAGTACGGTACTTC,CASSPQGALGVRYF
.,TRBV5-1,TRBJ1-4,15,.,TGCGCCAGCAGCCTAGGCGGGGGGGCCGCTGAAAAACTGTTTTTT,CASSLGGGAAEKLFF
.,TRBV7-9,TRBJ2-7,13,medium-sized,TGTGCCAGCAGCTTGACCTTAGATACCGAGCAGTACTTC,CASSLTLDTEQYF
.,TRBV6-1,TRBJ2-3,15,.,TGTGCCAGCAGCCTAGACAGGACCCGCACAGATACGCAGTATTTT,CASSLDRTRTDTQYF
.,TRBV19,TRBJ2-3,12,once,TGTGCCAGTAGTATGATGGCAGATACGCAGTATTTT,CASSMMADTQYF
TRBD2,TRBV6-1,TRBJ2-7,14,.,TGTGCCAGCAGTGTGAGCGGGGGGAACCACGAGCAGTACTTC,CASSVSGGNHEQYF
TRBD1,TRBV4-1,TRBJ1-3,17,.,TGCGCCAGCAGCCAAGAAGCAGACAGGGGAACTGGAAACACCATATATTTT,CASSQEADRGTGNTIYF
TRBD1,TRBV11-2,TRBJ2-5,15,.,TGTGCCAGCAGCTCCCGAGCAGGGGGAATCGAGACCCAGTACTTC,CASSSRAGGIETQYF
.,TRBV5-1,TRBJ1-4,18,.,TGCGCCAGCAGCTTGGGTGGTCAGGGTTCTACAACTAATGAAAAACTGTTTTTT,CASSLGGQGSTTNEKLFF
.,TRBV18,TRBJ1-1,15,.,TGTGCCAGCTCACCCTCGGGAATACGGGACACTGAAGCTTTCTTT,CASSPSGIRDTEAFF
.,TRBV10-2,TRBJ1-1,13,.,TGCGCCAGCAGTCTCCCAGCGAAAGTGGAAGCTTTCTTT,CASSLPAKVEAFF
TRBD1,TRBV29-1,TRBJ1-5,14,once,TGCAGCGTTAGGCAGGGGGCTGTCAATCAGCCCCAGCATTTT,CSVRQGAVNQPQHF
.,TRBV28,TRBJ2-7,14,.,TGTGCCAGCAGTTTTAGTCAGGGCTCCTACGAGCAGTACTTC,CASSFSQGSYEQYF
.,TRBV5-1,TRBJ2-7,14,.,TGCGCCAGCAGCTTGGTAGTTCAGGGAGGCGAGCAGTACTTC,CASSLVVQGGEQYF
.,TRBV27,TRBJ2-5,17,.,TGTGCCAGCAGTTCGCCAGGCAAACAGGGTAGAAAAGAGACCCAGTACTTC,CASSSPGKQGRKETQYF
TRBD1,TRBV5-4,TRBJ2-5,17,.,TGTGCCAGCAGCTTGGGGGGCCCCAGACAGGGCCAAGAGACCCAGTACTTC,CASSLGGPRQGQETQYF